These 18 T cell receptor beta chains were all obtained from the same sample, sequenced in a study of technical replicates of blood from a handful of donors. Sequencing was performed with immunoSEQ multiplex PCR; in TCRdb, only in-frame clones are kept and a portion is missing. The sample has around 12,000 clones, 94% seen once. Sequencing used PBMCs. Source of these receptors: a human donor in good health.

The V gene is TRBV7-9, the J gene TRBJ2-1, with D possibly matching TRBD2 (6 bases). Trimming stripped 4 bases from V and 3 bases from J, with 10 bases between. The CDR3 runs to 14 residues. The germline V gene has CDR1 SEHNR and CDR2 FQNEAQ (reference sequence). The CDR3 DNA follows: TGTGCCAGCAGCTCGCAGCGGGTCTACAATGAGCAGTTCTTC. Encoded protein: CASSSQRVYNEQFF.

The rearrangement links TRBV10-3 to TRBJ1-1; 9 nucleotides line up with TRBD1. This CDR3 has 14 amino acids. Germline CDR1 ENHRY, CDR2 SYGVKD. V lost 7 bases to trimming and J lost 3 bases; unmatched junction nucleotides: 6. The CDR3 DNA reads TGTGCCATCACCGGGACAGGGAAGGACACTGAAGCTTTCTTT. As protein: CAITGTGKDTEAFF.

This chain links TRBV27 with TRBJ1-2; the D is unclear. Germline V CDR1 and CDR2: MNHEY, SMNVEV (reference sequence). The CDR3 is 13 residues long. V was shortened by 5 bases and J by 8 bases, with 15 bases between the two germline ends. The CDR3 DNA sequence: TGTGCCAGCAGTCCCTGGGAGGACGGGGGCTACACCTTC. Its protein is CASSPWEDGGYTF.

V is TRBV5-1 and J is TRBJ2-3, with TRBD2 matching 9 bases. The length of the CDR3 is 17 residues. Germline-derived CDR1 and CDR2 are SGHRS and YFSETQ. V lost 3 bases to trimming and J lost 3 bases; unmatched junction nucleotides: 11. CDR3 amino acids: CASSSLAPAGGTDTQYF. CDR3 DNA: TGCGCCAGCAGCTCCCTGGCCCCAGCGGGAGGAACAGATACGCAGTATTTT.

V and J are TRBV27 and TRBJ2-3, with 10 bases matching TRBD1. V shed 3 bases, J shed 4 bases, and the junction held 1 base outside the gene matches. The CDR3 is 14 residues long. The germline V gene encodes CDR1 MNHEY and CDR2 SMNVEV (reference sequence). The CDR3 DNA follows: TGTGCCAGCAGTTTGACAGGGGGCCCAGATACGCAGTATTTT. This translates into CASSLTGGPDTQYF.

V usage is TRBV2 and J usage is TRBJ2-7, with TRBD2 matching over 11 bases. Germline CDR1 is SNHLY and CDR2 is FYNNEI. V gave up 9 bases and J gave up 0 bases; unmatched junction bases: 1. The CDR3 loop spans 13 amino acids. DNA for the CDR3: TGTGCCAGTAGCGGGAGGGCCTCCTACGAGCAGTACTTC. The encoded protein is CASSGRASYEQYF.

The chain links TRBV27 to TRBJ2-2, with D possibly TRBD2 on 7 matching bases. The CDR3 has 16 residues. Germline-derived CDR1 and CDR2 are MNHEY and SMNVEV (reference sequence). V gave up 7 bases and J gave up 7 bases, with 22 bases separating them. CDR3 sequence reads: CASIPFGGAHGGELFF. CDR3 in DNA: TGTGCCAGCATTCCTTTTGGGGGGGCGCACGGCGGGGAGCTGTTTTTT.

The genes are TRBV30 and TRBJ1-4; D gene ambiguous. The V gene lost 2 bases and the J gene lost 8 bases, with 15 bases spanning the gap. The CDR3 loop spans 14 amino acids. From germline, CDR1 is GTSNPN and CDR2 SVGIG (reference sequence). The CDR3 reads CAWSQTLPGEKLFF. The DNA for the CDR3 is TGTGCCTGGAGTCAGACTCTCCCCGGGGAAAAACTGTTTTTT.

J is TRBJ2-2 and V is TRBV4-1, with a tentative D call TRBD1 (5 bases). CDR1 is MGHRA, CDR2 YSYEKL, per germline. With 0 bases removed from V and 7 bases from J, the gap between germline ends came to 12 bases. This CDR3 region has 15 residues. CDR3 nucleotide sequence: TGCGCCAGCAGCCAAGATACCCCCGGACACGGGGAGCTGTTTTTT. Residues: CASSQDTPGHGELFF.

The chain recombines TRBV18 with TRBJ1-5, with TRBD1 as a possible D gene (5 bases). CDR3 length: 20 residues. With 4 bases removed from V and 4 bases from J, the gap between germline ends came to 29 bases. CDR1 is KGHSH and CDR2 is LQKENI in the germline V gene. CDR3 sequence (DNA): TGTGCCAGCTCACTGATGCAGACGGAAGATTGGTCGGGGGGGAATCAGCCCCAGCATTTT. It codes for CASSLMQTEDWSGGNQPQHF.

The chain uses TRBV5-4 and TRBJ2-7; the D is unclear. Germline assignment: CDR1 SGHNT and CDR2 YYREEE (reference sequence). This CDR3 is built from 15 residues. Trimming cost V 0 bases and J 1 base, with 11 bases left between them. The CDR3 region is CASSLERRNSYEQYF. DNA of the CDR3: TGTGCCAGCAGCTTGGAACGGCGGAATTCCTACGAGCAGTACTTC.

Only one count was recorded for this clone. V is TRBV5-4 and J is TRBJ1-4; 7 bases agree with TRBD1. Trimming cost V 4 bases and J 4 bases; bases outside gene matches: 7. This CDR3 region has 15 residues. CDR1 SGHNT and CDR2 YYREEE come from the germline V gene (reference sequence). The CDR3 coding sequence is TGTGCCAGCAGCCGTGGACAGGCGGGTAATGAAAAACTGTTTTTT. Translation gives CASSRGQAGNEKLFF.

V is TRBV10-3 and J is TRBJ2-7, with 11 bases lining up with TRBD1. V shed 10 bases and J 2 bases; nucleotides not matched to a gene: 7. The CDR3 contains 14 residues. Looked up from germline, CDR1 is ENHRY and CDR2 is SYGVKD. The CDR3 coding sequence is TGTGCCACAAGGACAGGGGGCATCACCTACGAGCAGTACTTC. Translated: CATRTGGITYEQYF.

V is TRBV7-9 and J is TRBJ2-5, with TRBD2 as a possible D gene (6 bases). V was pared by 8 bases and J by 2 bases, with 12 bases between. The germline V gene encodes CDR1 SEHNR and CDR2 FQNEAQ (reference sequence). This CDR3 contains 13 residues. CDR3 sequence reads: CASSWGVQETQYF. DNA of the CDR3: TGTGCCAGCTCGTGGGGGGTACAAGAGACCCAGTACTTC.

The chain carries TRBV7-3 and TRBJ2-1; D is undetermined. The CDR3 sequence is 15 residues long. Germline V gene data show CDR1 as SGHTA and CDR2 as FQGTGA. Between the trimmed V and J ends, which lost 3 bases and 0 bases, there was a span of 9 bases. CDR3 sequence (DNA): TGTGCCAGCAGCTTGGTCATTAGCTCCTACAATGAGCAGTTCTTC. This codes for CASSLVISSYNEQFF. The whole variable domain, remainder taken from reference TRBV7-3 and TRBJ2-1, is GAGVSQTPSNKVTEKGKYVELRCDPISGHTALYWYRQSLGQGPEFLIYFQGTGAADDSGLPNDRFFAVRPEGSVSTLKIQRTERGDSAVYLCASSLVISSYNEQFFGPGTRLTVL.

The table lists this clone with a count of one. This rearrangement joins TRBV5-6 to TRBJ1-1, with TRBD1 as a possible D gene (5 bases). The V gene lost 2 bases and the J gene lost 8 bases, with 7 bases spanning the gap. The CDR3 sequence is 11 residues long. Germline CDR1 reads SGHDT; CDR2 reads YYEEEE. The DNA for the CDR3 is TGTGCCAGCAGCTTACGGGGGGAAGCTTTCTTT. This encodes CASSLRGEAFF.

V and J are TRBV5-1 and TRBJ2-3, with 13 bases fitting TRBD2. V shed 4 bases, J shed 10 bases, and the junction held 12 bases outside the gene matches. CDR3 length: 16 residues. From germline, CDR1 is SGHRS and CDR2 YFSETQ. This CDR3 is CASSALLAGGPRAQYF. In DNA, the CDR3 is TGCGCCAGCAGCGCGCTACTAGCGGGAGGGCCCCGTGCGCAGTATTTT.

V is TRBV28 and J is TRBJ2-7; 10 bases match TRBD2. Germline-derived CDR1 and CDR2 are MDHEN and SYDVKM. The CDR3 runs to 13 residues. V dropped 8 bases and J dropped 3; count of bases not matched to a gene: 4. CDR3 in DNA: TGTGCCAGCTTTACTAGCGGGAACTACGAGCAGTACTTC. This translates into CASFTSGNYEQYF.